The 27 T cell receptor beta chains given below trace back to one sample, sequenced in a study of T cell responses to AZD1222 COVID-19 vaccine. The repertoire was sequenced with immunoSEQ multiplex PCR; TCRdb's copy has only in-frame clones and lacks some. This sample yields fewer than 250,000 clones, of which around 93% are seen a single time; 1% belongs to the top ten. Specimen: peripheral blood, collected on day 0 of MenACWY control vaccination. Every receptor here comes from an adult in good health.

The chain links TRBV6-5 to TRBJ1-2; 8 bases agree with TRBD1. Germline V gives CDR1 MNHEY, CDR2 SVGAGI. This CDR3 has 14 residues. V lost 6 bases to trimming and J lost 7 bases; unmatched junction nucleotides: 10. The CDR3 spells CASRQTGDYGGYTF. CDR3 DNA sequence: TGTGCCAGCAGGCAGACAGGGGATTATGGTGGCTACACCTTC.

This chain connects TRBV20-1 to TRBJ1-1; the D is unclear. CDR3 length: 11 residues. The V end was cut by 5 bases, the J end by 3 bases, with 7 bases between. Germline V CDR1 and CDR2: DFQATT, SNEGSKA (reference sequence). CDR3 nucleotide sequence: TGCAGTGCTGTACAGTACACTGAAGCTTTCTTT. It is translated as CSAVQYTEAFF.

The chain carries TRBV9 and TRBJ1-2; D is ambiguous. This CDR3 spans 15 amino acids. The V end lost 4 bases, the J end lost 7 bases, and 20 bases lay between the germline ends. CDR1 is SGDLS, CDR2 YYNGEE, per germline. For the CDR3, the DNA is TGTGCCAGCAGCCCCTCCCTCGGGCAGTCGGGTGGCTACACCTTC. Protein: CASSPSLGQSGGYTF.

The CDR3 DNA follows: TGCGCCAGCAATTCGGGGGGACTCGGAGATACGCAGTATTTT. It codes for CASNSGGLGDTQYF. The J gene is TRBJ2-3, the V gene TRBV5-1, with 7 bases matching TRBD2. Unmatched junction bases numbered 9, after V lost 6 bases and J lost 5 bases. The germline gives CDR1 SGHRS, CDR2 YFSETQ. The CDR3 consists of 14 residues.

Worth noting for this clone: The germline gene is not matched at one end of the junction; a read error may be the cause. The rearrangement links TRBV7-2 to TRBJ1-6; D gene unclear. This CDR3 spans 13 amino acids. Germline V lookup: CDR1 SGHTA, CDR2 FQGNSA. The CDR3 coding sequence is TGTGCCAGCAGGGGCCGGACCAATTCGCCCCTCCACTTT. The encoded protein is CASRGRTNSPLHF.

The chain has TRBV18 and TRBJ2-7; weak D call: TRBD1 (5 bases). The CDR3 loop spans 15 amino acids. Germline V gene lookup returns CDR1 KGHSH and CDR2 LQKENI. Trimming removed 3 bases at V and 6 bases at J, with 18 bases between. CDR3 protein: CASSPAQGSRGEQYF. For the CDR3, the DNA is TGTGCCAGCTCACCCGCCCAGGGAAGCCGTGGCGAGCAGTACTTC.

The chain has TRBV7-9 and TRBJ2-2; 10 positions match TRBD1. The trim removed 5 bases at V and 4 bases at J, leaving 7 bases unmatched. Per germline, CDR1 SEHNR and CDR2 FQNEAQ (reference sequence). The CDR3 consists of 16 residues. CDR3 nucleotides: TGTGCCAGCAGCCCGGGACAGGGGTTCTTCACCGGGGAGCTGTTTTTT. Translating it yields CASSPGQGFFTGELFF.

V usage is TRBV18 and J usage is TRBJ1-5; 12 bases map to TRBD1. The CDR3 consists of 15 residues. Germline values: CDR1 KGHSH, CDR2 LQKENI. The trim removed 6 bases at V and 6 bases at J, leaving 6 bases unmatched. This CDR3 is CASSPGTGGRQPQHF. The CDR3 bases are TGTGCCAGCTCCCCCGGGACAGGGGGCCGTCAGCCCCAGCATTTT.

The V and J genes are TRBV5-1 and TRBJ1-2, with D unresolved. V was trimmed by 5 bases and J by 4 bases, leaving 15 bases between them. Germline V lookup: CDR1 SGHRS, CDR2 YFSETQ. This CDR3 is 14 amino acids long. Here the CDR3 DNA reads TGCGCCAGCAGGCCCGTCTCTTCCGTCTATGGCTACACCTTC. This gives the protein CASRPVSSVYGYTF. Using reference TRBV5-1 and TRBJ1-2 for the parts outside the CDR3, the full variable domain is KAGVTQTPRYLIKTRGQQVTLSCSPISGHRSVSWYQQTPGQGLQFLFEYFSETQRNKGNFPGRFSGRQFSNSRSEMNVSTLELGDSALYLCASRPVSSVYGYTFGSGTRLTVV.

The CDR3 loop is CASSQAGASGNTIYF. The CDR3 DNA is TGCGCCAGCAGCCAAGCAGGGGCCTCTGGAAACACCATATATTTT. The V gene is TRBV4-1, the J gene TRBJ1-3, with D tentatively TRBD1 (6 bases). This CDR3 contains 15 residues. V lost 1 base and J 0 bases, leaving 7 bases between the germline ends. CDR1 MGHRA and CDR2 YSYEKL come from the germline V gene.

The chain employs TRBV6-5 and TRBJ1-1; TRBD1 aligns across 9 bases. This CDR3 is built from 14 residues. The V gene's germline CDR1 is MNHEY and CDR2 SVGAGI. Trimming cost V 8 bases and J 5 bases; bases outside gene matches: 9. The CDR3 DNA reads as TGTGCCAGCGCCATAGGACAGGGGAGGACTGAAGCTTTCTTT. Translation gives CASAIGQGRTEAFF.

The chain is built from TRBV6-6 and TRBJ2-7; 9 bases map to TRBD1. The CDR3 has 14 residues. CDR1 and CDR2 (germline): MNHNY, SVGAGI (reference sequence). V shed 6 bases and J 4 bases; nucleotides not matched to a gene: 7. This CDR3 is CASRPGQGSYEQYF. CDR3 nucleotides: TGTGCCAGCAGGCCGGGACAGGGTAGTTACGAGCAGTACTTC.

The chain carries TRBV6-5 and TRBJ2-5; 7 bases line up with TRBD1. Germline values: CDR1 MNHEY, CDR2 SVGAGI. The V segment lost 5 bases and the J segment 0 bases; nucleotides outside the gene matches: 3. The CDR3 runs 14 residues. CDR3 nucleotides: TGTGCCAGCAGTCGAGACAGGGACCAAGAGACCCAGTACTTC. Its translation: CASSRDRDQETQYF.

The chain couples TRBV5-8 to TRBJ2-3; 8 nucleotides agree with TRBD2. This CDR3 is built from 17 residues. The trim removed 0 bases at V and 5 bases at J, leaving 11 bases unmatched. CDR1 is SGHTS, CDR2 YDEGEE, per germline. CDR3 in amino acids: CASSLGWTSQGQDTQYF. The CDR3 DNA sequence: TGTGCCAGCAGCTTGGGGTGGACTAGCCAGGGACAAGATACGCAGTATTTT.

The CDR3 nucleotides are TGTGCCAGCAGCCCAGGGGGATCCAATCAGCCCCAGCATTTT. Translated: CASSPGGSNQPQHF. This sequence joins TRBV5-4 and TRBJ1-5; 7 bases match TRBD1. This CDR3 has 14 residues. Trimming cost V 4 bases and J 3 bases; bases outside gene matches: 4. Germline V gene sequence: CDR1 SGHNT, CDR2 YYREEE (reference sequence).

This clone was seen a few times. J is TRBJ1-6 and V is TRBV9, with a possible D match to TRBD1 (6 bases). The CDR3 runs 15 residues. Per the germline V gene, CDR1 is SGDLS and CDR2 is YYNGEE. Between the trimmed V and J ends, which lost 0 bases and 10 bases, there was a span of 14 bases. CDR3 region: CASSVGGDKSSPLHF. For the CDR3, the DNA is TGTGCCAGCAGCGTAGGGGGGGACAAGTCCTCACCCCTCCACTTT.

CDR3 sequence: CASSEWGRSGTSNYGYTF. CDR3 in DNA: TGTGCCAGCAGTGAATGGGGGCGATCAGGTACCTCTAACTATGGCTACACCTTC. The rearrangement links TRBV6-1 to TRBJ1-2; maybe TRBD1 (6 bases). Germline lookup yields CDR1 MNHNS and CDR2 SASEGT. CDR3 size: 18 residues. V lost 2 bases to trimming and J lost 0 bases, with 19 bases between them.

The rearrangement joins TRBV2 to TRBJ1-2; 9 nucleotides line up with TRBD1. The CDR3 spans 14 residues. Trimming at V came to 3 bases and at J to 7 bases, leaving 6 bases not matched to a gene. The germline gives CDR1 SNHLY, CDR2 FYNNEI. The CDR3 bases are TGTGCCAGCAGTGACCGGGACAGGGTTGGTGGCTACACCTTC. Amino acids: CASSDRDRVGGYTF.

The V call is TRBV11-2, the J call TRBJ1-4, with 8 bases aligning to TRBD1. Germline V gene sequence: CDR1 SGHAT, CDR2 FQNNGV. This CDR3 spans 15 amino acids. With 6 bases clipped from V and 10 bases from J, the junction kept 13 bases outside the gene matches. In nucleotides, the CDR3 is TGTGCCAGCAGTAGACAGGGGTCCGGAGACCTAAAACTGTTTTTT. Amino acid sequence: CASSRQGSGDLKLFF.

The V gene is TRBV7-2, the J gene TRBJ1-1, with D possibly TRBD1 on 6 matching bases. Deletions cut 3 bases from V and 8 bases from J, with 13 bases between. The CDR3 is made up of 13 amino acids. Germline assignment: CDR1 SGHTA and CDR2 FQGNSA. In nucleotides, the CDR3 is TGTGCCAGCAGCTTTAGGGACACCGTGGAAGCTTTCTTT. The encoded protein is CASSFRDTVEAFF.

CDR3 residues: CASSLERAGNTIYF. For the CDR3, the DNA is TGTGCCAGCAGCTTAGAGAGGGCTGGAAACACCATATATTTT. The gene calls are TRBV11-2 and TRBJ1-3, with D unclear. Germline V CDR1 and CDR2: SGHAT, FQNNGV. Trimming removed 0 bases at V and 2 bases at J, with 5 bases between. The CDR3 has 14 residues. Together with reference TRBV11-2 and TRBJ1-3, the CDR3 gives the full variable domain: EAGVAQSPRYKIIEKRQSVAFWCNPISGHATLYWYQQILGQGPKLLIQFQNNGVVDDSQLPKDRFSAERLKGVDSTLKIQPAKLEDSAVYLCASSLERAGNTIYFGEGSWLTVV.

DNA for the CDR3: TGTGCCAGCAGTTACAGGCAGCATAATTCACCCCTCCACTTT. Its translation: CASSYRQHNSPLHF. The chain has TRBV6-5 and TRBJ1-6; D gene ambiguous. The ends were cut back, 2 bases at V and 5 bases at J, with 7 bases in the middle. There are 14 residues in the CDR3. Looked up from germline, CDR1 is MNHEY and CDR2 is SVGAGI.

The V gene is TRBV11-2, the J gene TRBJ2-7, with no clear D. Germline CDR1 reads SGHAT; CDR2 reads FQNNGV. The V end lost 4 bases, the J end lost 7 bases, and 11 bases lay between the germline ends. The CDR3 has 12 amino acids. The CDR3 spells CASSYQVGEQYF. The DNA of the CDR3 is TGTGCCAGCAGCTACCAAGTAGGGGAGCAGTACTTC.

The chain joins TRBV3-1 (or the pseudogene TRBV3-2) to TRBJ1-1; D unclear. Between the trimmed V and J ends, which lost 4 bases and 8 bases, there was a span of 11 bases. Germline lookup yields CDR1 LGHDT and CDR2 YNNKEL (reference sequence). The CDR3 is made up of 12 amino acids. DNA of the CDR3: TGTGCCAGCAGCCCCCGGCCGGGAGAAGCTTTCTTT. Amino acid sequence: CASSPRPGEAFF.

This clone was found once. The chain recombines TRBV20-1 with TRBJ1-2; D is unclear. V was pared by 1 base and J by 4 bases, with 4 bases between. The CDR3 sequence is 11 residues long. Germline V gene sequence: CDR1 DFQATT, CDR2 SNEGSKA (reference sequence). CDR3 amino acids: CSARGIYGYTF. In DNA, the CDR3 is TGCAGTGCTAGAGGTATCTATGGCTACACCTTC.

This chain uses TRBV19 with TRBJ1-1, with D perhaps matching TRBD1 (5 bases). Deletions cut 5 bases from V and 2 bases from J, with 9 bases between. CDR1 and CDR2 (germline): LNHDA, SQIVND (reference sequence). This CDR3 spans 13 amino acids. CDR3 sequence (DNA): TGTGCCAGTAGTGGGGCACTTAACACTGAAGCTTTCTTT. This encodes CASSGALNTEAFF.

This chain joins TRBV14 and TRBJ1-2; D may be TRBD1 (5 bases). V dropped 0 bases and J dropped 6 bases, with 26 bases sitting between them. Germline V gene data show CDR1 as SGHDN and CDR2 as FVKESK. The CDR3 totals 19 residues. The CDR3 bases are TGTGCCAGCAGCCAAGATCTACACCGGGGGAGGACACCCCTGGATGGCTACACCTTC. It encodes CASSQDLHRGRTPLDGYTF.